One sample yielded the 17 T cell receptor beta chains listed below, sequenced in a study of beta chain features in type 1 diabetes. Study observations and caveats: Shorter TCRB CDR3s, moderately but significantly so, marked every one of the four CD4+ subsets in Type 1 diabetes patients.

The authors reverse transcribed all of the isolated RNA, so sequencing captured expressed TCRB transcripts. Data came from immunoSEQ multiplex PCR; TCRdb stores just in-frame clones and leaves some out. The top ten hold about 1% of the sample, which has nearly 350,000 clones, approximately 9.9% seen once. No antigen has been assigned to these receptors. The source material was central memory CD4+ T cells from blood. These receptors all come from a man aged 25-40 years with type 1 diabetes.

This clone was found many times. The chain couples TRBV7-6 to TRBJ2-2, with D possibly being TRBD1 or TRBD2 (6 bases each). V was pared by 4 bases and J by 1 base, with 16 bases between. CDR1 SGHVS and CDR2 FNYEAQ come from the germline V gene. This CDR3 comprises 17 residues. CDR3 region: CASSYSLGGKNTGELFF. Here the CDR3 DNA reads TGTGCCAGCAGCTATAGTTTAGGGGGGAAGAACACCGGGGAGCTGTTTTTT.

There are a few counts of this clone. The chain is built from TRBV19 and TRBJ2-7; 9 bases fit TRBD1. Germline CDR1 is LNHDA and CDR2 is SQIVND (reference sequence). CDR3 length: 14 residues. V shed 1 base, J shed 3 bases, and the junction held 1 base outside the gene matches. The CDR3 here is CASSIAGQGYEQYF. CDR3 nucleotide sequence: TGTGCCAGTAGTATAGCGGGACAGGGCTACGAGCAGTACTTC.

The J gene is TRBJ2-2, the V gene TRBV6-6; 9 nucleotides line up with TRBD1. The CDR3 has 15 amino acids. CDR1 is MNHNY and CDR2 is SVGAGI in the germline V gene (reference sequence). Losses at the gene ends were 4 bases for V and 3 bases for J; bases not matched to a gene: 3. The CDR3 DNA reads TGTGCCAGCAGTTTTGGGACAGGGCACACCGGGGAGCTGTTTTTT. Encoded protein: CASSFGTGHTGELFF.

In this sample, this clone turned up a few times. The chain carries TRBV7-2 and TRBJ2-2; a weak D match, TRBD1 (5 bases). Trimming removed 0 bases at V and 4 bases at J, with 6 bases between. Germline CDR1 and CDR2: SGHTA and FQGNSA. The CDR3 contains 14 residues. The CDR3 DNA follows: TGTGCCAGCAGCTTAGCACAGGCCACCGGGGAGCTGTTTTTT. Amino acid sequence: CASSLAQATGELFF.

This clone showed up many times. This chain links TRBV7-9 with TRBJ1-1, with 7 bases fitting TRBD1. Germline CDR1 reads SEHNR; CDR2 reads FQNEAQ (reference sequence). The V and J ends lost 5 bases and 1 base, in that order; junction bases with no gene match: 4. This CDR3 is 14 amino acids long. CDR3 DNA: TGTGCCAGCAGCGAACAGGGGAGGAACACTGAAGCTTTCTTT. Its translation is CASSEQGRNTEAFF.

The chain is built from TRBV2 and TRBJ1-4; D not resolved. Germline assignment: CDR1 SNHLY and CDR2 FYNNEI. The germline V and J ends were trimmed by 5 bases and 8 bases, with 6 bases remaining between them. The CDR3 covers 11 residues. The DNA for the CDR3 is TGTGCCAGCAGTCCGGAGGAAAAACTGTTTTTT. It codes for CASSPEEKLFF.

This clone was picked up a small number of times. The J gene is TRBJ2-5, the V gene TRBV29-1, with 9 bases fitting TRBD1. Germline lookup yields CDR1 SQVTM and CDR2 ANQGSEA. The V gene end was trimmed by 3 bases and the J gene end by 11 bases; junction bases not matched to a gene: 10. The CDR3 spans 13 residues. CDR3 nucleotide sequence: TGCAGCGTTGAGGGACAGGGTGAAGTAGAGCAGTACTTC. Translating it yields CSVEGQGEVEQYF.

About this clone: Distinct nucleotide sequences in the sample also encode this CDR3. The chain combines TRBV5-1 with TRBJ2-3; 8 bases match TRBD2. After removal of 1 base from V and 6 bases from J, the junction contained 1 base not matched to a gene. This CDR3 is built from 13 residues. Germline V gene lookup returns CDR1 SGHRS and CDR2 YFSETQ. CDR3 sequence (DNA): TGCGCCAGCAGCTTGACTAGCGGCGATACGCAGTATTTT. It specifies CASSLTSGDTQYF.

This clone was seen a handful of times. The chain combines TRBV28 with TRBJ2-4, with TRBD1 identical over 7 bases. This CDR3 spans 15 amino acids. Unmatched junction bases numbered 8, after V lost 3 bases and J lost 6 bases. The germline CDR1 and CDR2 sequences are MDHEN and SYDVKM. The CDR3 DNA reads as TGTGCCAGCAGTTTGACACAGGGGAGTGCAAACATTCAGTACTTC. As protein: CASSLTQGSANIQYF. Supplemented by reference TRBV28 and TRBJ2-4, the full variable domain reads DVKVTQSSRYLVKRTGEKVFLECVQDMDHENMFWYRQDPGLGLRLIYFSYDVKMKEKGDIPEGYSVSREKKERFSLILESASTNQTSMYLCASSLTQGSANIQYFGAGTRLSVL.

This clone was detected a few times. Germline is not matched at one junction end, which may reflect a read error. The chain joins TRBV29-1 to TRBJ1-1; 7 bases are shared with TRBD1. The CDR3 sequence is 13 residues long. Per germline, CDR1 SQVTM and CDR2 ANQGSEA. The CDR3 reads CSVSHGQGVKIMF. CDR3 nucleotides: TGCAGCGTTTCCCATGGGCAGGGGGTAAAAATAATGTTC. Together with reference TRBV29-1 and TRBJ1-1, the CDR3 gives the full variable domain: SAVISQKPSRDICQRGTSLTIQCQVDSQVTMMFWYRQQPGQSLTLIATANQGSEATYESGFVIDKFPISRPNLTFSTLTVSNMSPEDSSIYLCSVSHGQGVKIMFGQGTRLTVV.

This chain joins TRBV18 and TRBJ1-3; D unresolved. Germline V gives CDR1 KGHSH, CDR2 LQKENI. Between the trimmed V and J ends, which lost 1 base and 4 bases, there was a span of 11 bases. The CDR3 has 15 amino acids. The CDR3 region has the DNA TGTGCCAGCTCACCACTCCGGGGAGAGGGAAACACCATATATTTT. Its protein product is CASSPLRGEGNTIYF.

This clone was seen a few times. The CDR3 region is CASRFSGLAGEQYEQYF. The CDR3 DNA follows: TGTGCCAGCAGATTTTCTGGACTAGCGGGGGAGCAATACGAGCAGTACTTC. The chain links TRBV7-2 to TRBJ2-7; TRBD2 matches 13 bases. Unmatched junction bases numbered 12, after V lost 6 bases and J lost 4 bases. The CDR3 is 17 amino acids. Germline V gene lookup returns CDR1 SGHTA and CDR2 FQGNSA.

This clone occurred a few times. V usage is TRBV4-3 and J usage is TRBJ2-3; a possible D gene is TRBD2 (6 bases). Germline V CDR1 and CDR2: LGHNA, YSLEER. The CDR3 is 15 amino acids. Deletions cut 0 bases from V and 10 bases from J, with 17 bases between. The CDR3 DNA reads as TGCGCCAGCAGCCAAGATCAAGGCCTAGCGAGGTCGCAGTATTTT. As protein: CASSQDQGLARSQYF.

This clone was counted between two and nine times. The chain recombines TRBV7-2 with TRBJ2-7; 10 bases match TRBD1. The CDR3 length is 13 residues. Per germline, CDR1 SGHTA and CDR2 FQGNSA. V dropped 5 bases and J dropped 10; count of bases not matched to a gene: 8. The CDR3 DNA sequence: TGTGCCAGCAGCCCGTCCCGGGACAGGGGTCAGTACTTC. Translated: CASSPSRDRGQYF.

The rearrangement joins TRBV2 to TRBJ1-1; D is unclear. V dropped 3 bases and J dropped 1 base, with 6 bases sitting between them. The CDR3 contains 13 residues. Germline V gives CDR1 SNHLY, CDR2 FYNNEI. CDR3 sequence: CASSEGANTEAFF. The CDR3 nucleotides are TGTGCCAGCAGTGAGGGTGCGAACACTGAAGCTTTCTTT.

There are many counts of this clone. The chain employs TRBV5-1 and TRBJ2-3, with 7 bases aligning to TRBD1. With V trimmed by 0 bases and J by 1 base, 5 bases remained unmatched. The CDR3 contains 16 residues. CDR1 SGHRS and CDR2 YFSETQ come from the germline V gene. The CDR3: CASSLVTGEGTDTQYF. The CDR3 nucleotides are TGCGCCAGCAGCTTGGTTACAGGGGAAGGCACAGATACGCAGTATTTT.

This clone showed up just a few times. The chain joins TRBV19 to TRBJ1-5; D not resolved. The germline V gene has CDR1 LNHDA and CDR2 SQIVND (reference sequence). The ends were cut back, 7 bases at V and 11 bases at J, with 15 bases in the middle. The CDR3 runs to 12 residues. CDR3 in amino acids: CASTGGSSAQHF. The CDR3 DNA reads TGTGCCAGTACGGGCGGGAGCTCGGCCCAGCATTTT. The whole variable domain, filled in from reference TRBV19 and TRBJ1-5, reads DGGITQSPKYLFRKEGQNVTLSCEQNLNHDAMYWYRQDPGQGLRLIYYSQIVNDFQKGDIAEGYSVSREKKESFPLTVTSAQKNPTAFYLCASTGGSSAQHFGDGTRLSIL.